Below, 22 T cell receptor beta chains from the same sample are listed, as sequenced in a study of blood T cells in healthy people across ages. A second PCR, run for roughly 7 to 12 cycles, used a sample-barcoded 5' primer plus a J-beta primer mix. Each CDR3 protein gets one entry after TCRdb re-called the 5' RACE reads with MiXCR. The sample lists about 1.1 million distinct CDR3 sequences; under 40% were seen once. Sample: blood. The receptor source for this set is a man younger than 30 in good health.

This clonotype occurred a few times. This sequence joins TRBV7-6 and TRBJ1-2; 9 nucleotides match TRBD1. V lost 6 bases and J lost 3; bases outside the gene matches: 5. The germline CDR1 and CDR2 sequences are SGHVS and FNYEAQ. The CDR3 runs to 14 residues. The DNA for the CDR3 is TGTGCCAGCAGTGGGACAGGGAGTCACTATGGCTACACCTTC. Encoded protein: CASSGTGSHYGYTF. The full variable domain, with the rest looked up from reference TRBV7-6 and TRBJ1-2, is GAGVSQSPRYKVTKRGQDVALRCDPISGHVSLYWYRQALGQGPEFLTYFNYEAQQDKSGLPNDRFSAERPEGSISTLTIQRTEQRDSAMYRCASSGTGSHYGYTFGSGTRLTVV.

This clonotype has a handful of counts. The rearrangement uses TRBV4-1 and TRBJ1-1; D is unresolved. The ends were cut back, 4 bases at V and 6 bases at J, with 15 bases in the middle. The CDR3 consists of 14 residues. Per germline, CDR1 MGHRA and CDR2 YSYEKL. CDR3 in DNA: TGCGCCAGCAGCCCTATTGTGCTCGGCGCTGAAGCTTTCTTT. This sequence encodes CASSPIVLGAEAFF.

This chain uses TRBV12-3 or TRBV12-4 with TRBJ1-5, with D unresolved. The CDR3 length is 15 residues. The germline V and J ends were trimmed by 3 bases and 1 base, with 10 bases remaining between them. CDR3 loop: CASSFGFASNQPQHF. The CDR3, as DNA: TGTGCCAGCAGTTTCGGCTTCGCCAGCAATCAGCCCCAGCATTTT.

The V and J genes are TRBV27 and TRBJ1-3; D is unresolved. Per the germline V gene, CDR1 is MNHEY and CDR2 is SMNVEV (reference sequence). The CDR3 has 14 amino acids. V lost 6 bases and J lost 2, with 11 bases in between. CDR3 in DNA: TGTGCCAGCAGCCTGACTGGGGCTGGAAACACCATATATTTT. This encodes CASSLTGAGNTIYF.

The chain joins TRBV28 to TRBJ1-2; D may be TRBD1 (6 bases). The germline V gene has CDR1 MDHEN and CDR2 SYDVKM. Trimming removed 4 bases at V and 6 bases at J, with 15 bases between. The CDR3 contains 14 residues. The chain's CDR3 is CASSSGTRGHGYTF. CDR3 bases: TGTGCCAGCAGTTCCGGGACCAGGGGTCATGGCTACACCTTC.

The CDR3 DNA reads TGTGCCAGCAGTGGGACGGCTGTGGGGCCCCAGCATTTT. Protein sequence: CASSGTAVGPQHF. V usage is TRBV12-3 or TRBV12-4 and J usage is TRBJ1-5; tentative D call: TRBD1 (5 bases). This CDR3 has 13 amino acids. V lost 5 bases and J 9 bases, leaving 14 bases between the germline ends.

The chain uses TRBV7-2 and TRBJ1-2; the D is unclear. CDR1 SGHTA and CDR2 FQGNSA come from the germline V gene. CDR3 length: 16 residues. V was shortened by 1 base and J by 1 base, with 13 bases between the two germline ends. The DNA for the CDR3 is TGTGCCAGCAGCTTAGTGGGCAGCCTCGATAACTATGGCTACACCTTC. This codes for CASSLVGSLDNYGYTF.

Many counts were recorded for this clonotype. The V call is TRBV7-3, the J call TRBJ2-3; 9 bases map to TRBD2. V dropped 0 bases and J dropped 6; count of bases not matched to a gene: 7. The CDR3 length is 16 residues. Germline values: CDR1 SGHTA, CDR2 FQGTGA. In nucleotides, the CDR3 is TGTGCCAGCAGCTTAACTAGCGGGGGAGGGCAGGATACGCAGTATTTT. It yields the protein CASSLTSGGGQDTQYF.

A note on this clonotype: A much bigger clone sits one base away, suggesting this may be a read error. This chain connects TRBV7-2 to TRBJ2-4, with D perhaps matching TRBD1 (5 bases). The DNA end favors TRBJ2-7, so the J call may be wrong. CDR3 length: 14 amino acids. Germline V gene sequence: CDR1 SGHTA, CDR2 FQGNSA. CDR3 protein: CASSAGGQGYEQYF. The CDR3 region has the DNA TGTGCCAGCAGCGCCGGTGGTCAGGGCTACGAGCAGTACTTC.

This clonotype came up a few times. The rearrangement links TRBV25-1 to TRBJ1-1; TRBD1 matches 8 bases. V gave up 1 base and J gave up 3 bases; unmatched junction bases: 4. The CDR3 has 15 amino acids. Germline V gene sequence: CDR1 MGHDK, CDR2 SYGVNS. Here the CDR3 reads CASSESGQGDTEAFF. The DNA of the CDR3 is TGTGCCAGCAGTGAATCAGGACAGGGTGACACTGAAGCTTTCTTT.

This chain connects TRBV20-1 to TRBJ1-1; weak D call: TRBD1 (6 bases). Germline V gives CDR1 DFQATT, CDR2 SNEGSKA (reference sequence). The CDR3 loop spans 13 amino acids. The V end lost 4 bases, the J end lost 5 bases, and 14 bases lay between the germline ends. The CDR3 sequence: CSAIGGQGTEAFF. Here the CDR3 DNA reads TGCAGTGCTATAGGGGGGCAAGGGACTGAAGCTTTCTTT.

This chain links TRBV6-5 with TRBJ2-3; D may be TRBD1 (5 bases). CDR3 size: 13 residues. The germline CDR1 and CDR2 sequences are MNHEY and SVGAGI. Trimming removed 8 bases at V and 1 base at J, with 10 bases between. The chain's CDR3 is CASSREGTDTQYF. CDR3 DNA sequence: TGTGCCAGCTCCAGGGAAGGCACAGATACGCAGTATTTT.

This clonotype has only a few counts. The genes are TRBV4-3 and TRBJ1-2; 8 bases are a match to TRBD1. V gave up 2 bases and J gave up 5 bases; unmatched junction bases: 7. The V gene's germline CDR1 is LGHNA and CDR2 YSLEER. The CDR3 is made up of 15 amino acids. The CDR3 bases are TGCGCCAGCAGCCAAACAACAGGGGGGGAGTATGGCTACACCTTC. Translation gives CASSQTTGGEYGYTF.

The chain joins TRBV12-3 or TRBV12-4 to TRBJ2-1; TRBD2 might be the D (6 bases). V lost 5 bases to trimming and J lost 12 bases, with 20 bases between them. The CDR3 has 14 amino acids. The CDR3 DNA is TGTGCCAGCAGTGCAGGGACTGTTGGCTATGGGCAGTTCTTC. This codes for CASSAGTVGYGQFF.

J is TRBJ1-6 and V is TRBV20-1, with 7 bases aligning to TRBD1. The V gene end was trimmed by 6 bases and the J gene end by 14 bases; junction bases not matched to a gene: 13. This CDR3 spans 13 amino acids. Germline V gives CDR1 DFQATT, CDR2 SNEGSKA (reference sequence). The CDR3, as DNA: TGCAGTGCCCCGGGACAGCCAGCCACTGCCCTCCACTTT. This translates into CSAPGQPATALHF.

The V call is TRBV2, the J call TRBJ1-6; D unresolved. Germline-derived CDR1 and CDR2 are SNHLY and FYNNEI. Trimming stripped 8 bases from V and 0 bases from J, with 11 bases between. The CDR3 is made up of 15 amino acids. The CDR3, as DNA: TGTGCCAGCGGGCCCGATAGCTCCTATAATTCACCCCTCCACTTT. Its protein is CASGPDSSYNSPLHF.

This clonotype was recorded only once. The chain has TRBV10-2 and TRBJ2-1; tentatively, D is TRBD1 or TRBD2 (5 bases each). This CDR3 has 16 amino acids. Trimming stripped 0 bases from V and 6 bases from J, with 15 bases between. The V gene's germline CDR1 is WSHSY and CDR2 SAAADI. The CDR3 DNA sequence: TGCGCCAGCAGTGAGTCCGTGGGGGTAGGGGCCAATGAGCAGTTCTTC. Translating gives CASSESVGVGANEQFF.

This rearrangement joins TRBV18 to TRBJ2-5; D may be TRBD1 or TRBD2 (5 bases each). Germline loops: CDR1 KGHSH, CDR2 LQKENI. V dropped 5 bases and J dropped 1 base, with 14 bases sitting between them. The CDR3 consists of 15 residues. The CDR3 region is CASSIAGTAQETQYF. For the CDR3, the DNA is TGTGCCAGCTCAATCGCCGGGACGGCCCAAGAGACCCAGTACTTC.

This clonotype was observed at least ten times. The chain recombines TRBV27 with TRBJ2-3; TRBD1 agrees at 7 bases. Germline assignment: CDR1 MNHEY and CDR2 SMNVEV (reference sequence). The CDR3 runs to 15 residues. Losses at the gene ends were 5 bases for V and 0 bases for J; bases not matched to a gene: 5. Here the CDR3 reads CASSPGQLSTDTQYF. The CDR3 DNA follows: TGTGCCAGCAGTCCGGGACAGCTAAGCACAGATACGCAGTATTTT.

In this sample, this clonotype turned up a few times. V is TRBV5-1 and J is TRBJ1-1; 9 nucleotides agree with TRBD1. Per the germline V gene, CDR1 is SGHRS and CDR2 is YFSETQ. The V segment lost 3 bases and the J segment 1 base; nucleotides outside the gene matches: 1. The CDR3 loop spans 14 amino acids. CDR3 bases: TGCGCCAGCAGCTGGGACAGGGAGAACACTGAAGCTTTCTTT. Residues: CASSWDRENTEAFF.

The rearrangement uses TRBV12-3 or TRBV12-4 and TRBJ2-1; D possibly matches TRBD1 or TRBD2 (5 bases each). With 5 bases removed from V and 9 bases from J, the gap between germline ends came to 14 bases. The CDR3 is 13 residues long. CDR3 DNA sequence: TGTGCCAGCAGTGTTTTGGGGGTTAGTGAGCAGTTCTTC. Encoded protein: CASSVLGVSEQFF.

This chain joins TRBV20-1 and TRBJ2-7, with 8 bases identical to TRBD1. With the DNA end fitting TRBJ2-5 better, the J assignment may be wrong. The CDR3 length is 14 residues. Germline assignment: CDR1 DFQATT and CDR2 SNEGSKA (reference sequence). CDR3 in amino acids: CSVSGKTGAETQYF. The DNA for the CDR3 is TGCAGTGTCTCGGGAAAGACAGGGGCCGAGACCCAGTACTTC.